This T cell receptor beta chain was identified during a study of blood T cell repertoires in COVID-19. Whole-study context: Samples taken during acute and convalescent COVID-19 were collected in the United States, Italy and Spain.

Under the authors' procedure: Reference gene primer amplification gave nucleated cell count estimates. Profiled with immunoSEQ multiplex PCR; TCRdb holds only in-frame clones, not every one. Clone size and the V and J calls come from that table; the DNA yielded D and trimming. The sample includes approximately 250,000 clones, about nine tenths seen only once; the top ten take about 2.3%. The V gene end was trimmed by 7 bases and the J gene end by 6 bases; junction bases not matched to a gene: 3. Germline V lookup: CDR1 MNHEY, CDR2 SVGAGI. The CDR3 is 13 residues long. The receptor was derived from a woman between 35 and 50 years old with acute COVID-19. Sequenced material: PBMCs or T cells enriched from blood (not recorded which). The chain joins TRBV6-5 to TRBJ2-2; 9 bases line up with TRBD1. The CDR3 loop reads CASKGQGPGELFF. The CDR3, as DNA: TGTGCCAGCAAGGGACAGGGTCCCGGGGAGCTGTTTTTT.